The source of this TCR beta chain is a study of T cell responses to AZD1222 COVID-19 vaccine. Regarding the study as a whole: The repertoires were collected only after the peak T cell response. Donors were largely white British and mainly female; clonal diversity was possibly underestimated. Only a handful of AZD1222 recipients, roughly six in all, had baseline seropositivity. With two AZD1222 doses given, Spike-specific TCR breadth and depth both rose.

The CDR3 loop spans 16 amino acids. V was cut by 0 bases and J by 4 bases, with 14 bases left in between. Germline CDR1 and CDR2: LGHNA and YSLEER. For this clone: Antigen unknown.

This table comes from immunoSEQ multiplex PCR, and its TCRdb copy is limited to in-frame clones, with some not included. The sample lists some 140,000 clones, 75% to 95% occurring once. This TCR was sampled from an adult who received the AZD1222 COVID-19 vaccine. The chain has TRBV4-3 and TRBJ2-3, with D maybe TRBD2 (5 bases). Sequencing was performed on peripheral blood, taken 28 days after the second AZD1222 dose. CDR3 loop: CASSQETGVSADTQYF. The CDR3 bases are TGCGCCAGCAGCCAAGAGACCGGGGTGTCGGCAGATACGCAGTATTTT.